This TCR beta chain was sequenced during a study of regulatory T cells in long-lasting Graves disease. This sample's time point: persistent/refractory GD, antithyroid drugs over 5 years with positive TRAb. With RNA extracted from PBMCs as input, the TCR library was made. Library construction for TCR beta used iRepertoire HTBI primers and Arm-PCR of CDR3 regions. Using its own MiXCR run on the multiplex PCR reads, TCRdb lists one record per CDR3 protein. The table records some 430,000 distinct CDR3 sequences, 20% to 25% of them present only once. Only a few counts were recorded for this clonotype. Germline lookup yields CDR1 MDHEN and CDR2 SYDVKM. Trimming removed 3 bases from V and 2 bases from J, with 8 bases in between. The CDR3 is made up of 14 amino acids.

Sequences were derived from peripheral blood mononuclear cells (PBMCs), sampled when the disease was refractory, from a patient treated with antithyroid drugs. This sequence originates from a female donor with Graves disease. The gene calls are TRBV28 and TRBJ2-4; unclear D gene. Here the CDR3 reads CASSFMESKNIQYF. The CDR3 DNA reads TGTGCCAGCAGTTTCATGGAGTCCAAAAACATTCAGTACTTC.